The source of this TCR beta chain is a study of beta chain features in type 1 diabetes (dated by TCRdb to the late 2010s). For the study in its entirety: Patients and healthy donors did not differ in mean age, gender distribution, total cell number or subset yield. Regulatory and stem cell-like memory subsets were isolated from only 8 patients and 8 healthy donors, whereas naive and central memory subsets came from all 30 or so donors. A total of roughly 98,000,000 sorted cells were examined across all samples, and a strong correlation was observed between cell number per subset and RNA yield. In the study, TCRB repertoires of sorted circulating CD4+ T cell subsets from recently diagnosed type 1 diabetes patients were compared with those of matched healthy donors. Results the study describes overall, beyond this receptor: Because the HLA sub-analyses included only small numbers of individuals, any influence of HLA type on TCRB rearrangement was left unresolved. In all four CD4+ subsets, TCRB CDR3 length was moderately but significantly shorter in type 1 diabetes patients. Naive, central memory and regulatory TCRB repertoires appeared to be more similar among patients than among healthy donors. Sequencing cDNA rather than genomic DNA could over-represent highly expressing activated cells, although activation and CD3 levels did not differ between groups. At VDJ recombination sites, type 1 diabetes patients had fewer insertions and more deleted nucleotides, which implies abnormalities in thymic rearrangement. PCR might favor shorter templates, but patient and control samples were amplified and corrected together, so any skew would affect both groups equally.

The High Capacity cDNA Reverse Transcription Kit was used to reverse transcribe all of the isolated RNA, meaning that expressed TCRB transcripts were what got sequenced. Deep immunoSEQ sequencing was applied to naive, central memory and regulatory T cell samples, giving an average of roughly 3.5 million total reads per sample. Sorted cells were lysed in RLT buffer, and RNA was extracted using DNase-treated RNeasy Micro or Mini kits according to cell number. To prevent cross-contamination, each cell subset was processed individually, whereas patient and healthy donor samples were processed jointly. The immunoSEQ multiplex PCR was used to amplify TCRB sequences from cDNA, yielding 87-bp fragments that span the CDR3 region. The amplicons were sequenced using the Illumina HiSeq platform. As for how the authors treated the data: PCR bias was computationally corrected using synthetic template baselines, reads within Hamming distance 2 were collapsed, and singletons that could not be merged were discarded. By aligning reads against IMGT, V, D and J genes, CDR3 length, and insertions or deletions at six rearrangement sites were assigned. Within each subset, clonotype counts were normalized to sorted cell number, and only after that were true diversity and Gini coefficients computed with the tcR R package. Repertoire sharing was quantified using the overlap coefficient calculated on TCRB nucleotide sequences. This immuneACCESS table, as held by TCRdb, lists in-frame sequences with V and J called but not all clones. Of the missing ones, under half trace to an unresolved V gene in checked studies; the others have no known cause. V, J and clone size are taken as reported in that table, and D and trimming were inferred from the DNA itself. The sample table records over 150,000 clones; approximately 8.1% of these occur just once. The ten top clones hold 0.55% to 0.75% of the sample.

The germline V gene sets CDR1 to SGHAT and CDR2 to FQNNGV. The CDR3 has 14 amino acids, counting the end cysteine and phenylalanine. CDR3 DNA is the only sequence kept; it has 42 bases, read in frame from the first base. The trim is 5 bases for V and 5 bases for J, with a gap of 15 bases between the germline ends. Each donor gave one peripheral blood draw, averaging approximately 120 mL, which was collected into heparinised tubes. A BD FACSAria II was used to sort naive, central memory, regulatory and stem cell-like memory CD4+ T cells with a panel that included CD45RO, CCR7, CD25, CD127, CD95 and CD27. Every sorted population had a purity above 95%. PBMCs were isolated right away by Lymphoprep density gradient centrifugation and were stained directly, without culture. To minimize batch effects, samples were stained and sorted in pairs, one healthy donor with one patient per experiment. This clone has at least ten counts. Which antigen it targets is not known. Base qualities were left out, and no much larger clone turns up one base away.

This sequence uses TRBV11-2 and TRBJ1-1, with TRBD1 as a weak D call on 6 bases. The sequenced sample was central memory CD4+ T cells from blood. The clonotype originates from a young man in good health. The DNA is as follows: TGTGCCAGCAGCGCGTACAGGGATGGAACTGAAGCTTTCTTT. It translates as CASSAYRDGTEAFF.